This TCR beta chain was sequenced during a study of T cell repertoires in cytomegalovirus infection. Note on this clonotype: Its matching antigen is unknown.

Study-level findings and limits: Of the TCR beta families, the public ones yielded a cumulative frequency that identified carriers of CMV plus the relevant HLA. Within the response measured ex vivo, HLA-C-restricted CMV-specific TCR beta clonotypes were dominant.

The germline V gene encodes CDR1 SQVTM and CDR2 ANQGSEA. J was trimmed by 9 bases and V by 4 bases; bases with no gene match: 2. The CDR3 covers 11 residues. TCRdb reanalysed the reads using MiXCR and keeps one entry per CDR3 protein. This sample yields just over 300,000 distinct CDR3 sequences, of which roughly 16% are seen a single time; around 12% belongs to the top ten. This TCR was sampled from a human donor in good health (CMV status not recorded). Some clones in this sample may be carry-over from other donors' samples. The chain links TRBV29-1 to TRBJ2-1; 8 bases agree with TRBD2. Specimen: PBMCs. The CDR3 spells CSVGGLVEQFF. DNA for the CDR3: TGCAGCGTTGGGGGACTAGTTGAGCAGTTCTTC.